Listed here is a single T cell receptor (beta chain). Its antigen remains unidentified. The sample is drawn from a study of shared clonotypes between healthy human individuals. The assay used deep level. In replicate PCRs of unsorted PBMC, about 0.3 ug DNA, roughly 31,000 T cell genomes, was used. The method was immunoSEQ multiplex PCR; TCRdb's version includes in-frame clones alone and lacks a portion of them. Found here are about 470,000 clones, more than 75% of them singletons; the top ten hold around 13%. The study's findings and limits: Enrolling few donors narrowed the genetic and exposure-history diversity that was represented. Researchers sampled only blood; tissue repertoires likely differ.

Germline V gives CDR1 SGHNT, CDR2 YENEEA. V shed 0 bases and J 4 bases; nucleotides not matched to a gene: 3. This CDR3 is built from 15 residues. Sample: PBMCs. The sequence was collected from a woman aged 40-49 years in good health. Some clones in this sample may be carry-over from other donors' samples. The chain joins TRBV11-3 to TRBJ2-1; 7 positions match TRBD1. The CDR3: CASSLEGTEYNEQFF. DNA of the CDR3: TGTGCCAGCAGCTTAGAAGGGACAGAGTACAATGAGCAGTTCTTC.